These 29 T cell receptor beta chains originate from one sample sequenced in a study of cytomegalovirus exposure and HLA in healthy donors (dated by TCRdb to 2017 to 2019). The library was produced with the immunoSEQ multiplex PCR assay. For the multiplex PCR, a mixture combining 60 forward primers for TCR Vbeta segments and 13 reverse primers for TCR Jbeta segments was used. The clones in this table, taken by TCRdb from immuneACCESS, are in-frame only. Not every clone is retained; where verified, under half of the shortfall comes from an unresolved V gene, and the cause of the rest is unknown. The sample contains around 210,000 clones, approximately 79% of them found a single time. The ten largest clones take up about 1.7% of the sample. Material: PBMCs. These receptors all stem from a man between 50 and 59 years old in good health and CMV-seronegative.

J is TRBJ1-1 and V is TRBV11-2, with D unresolved. Trimming took off 5 bases at V and 5 bases at J, with 12 bases between the two ends. The germline V gene has CDR1 SGHAT and CDR2 FQNNGV. This CDR3 region has 13 residues. This CDR3 is CASSPGISTEAFF. The CDR3 coding sequence is TGTGCCAGCAGCCCGGGGATCTCGACTGAAGCTTTCTTT.

The V and J genes are TRBV10-3 and TRBJ1-1; D might be TRBD1 (5 bases). The CDR3 is 14 amino acids. V lost 3 bases to trimming and J lost 4 bases, with 12 bases between them. In germline, CDR1 is ENHRY, CDR2 SYGVKD. The DNA for the CDR3 is TGTGCCATCAGTGAAGACCATACAGGCACTGAAGCTTTCTTT. This codes for CAISEDHTGTEAFF.

Notes on this clone: One end of the junction is discordant with germline, which a read error may explain. The chain's CDR3 is CASSLNINYGYAF. The CDR3 bases are TGTGCCAGCAGCTTGAATATCAACTATGGCTACGCCTTC. The genes are TRBV5-4 and TRBJ1-2; no reliable D call. The germline V gene encodes CDR1 SGHNT and CDR2 YYREEE (reference sequence). The CDR3 sequence is 13 residues long.

The gene calls are TRBV11-2 and TRBJ1-3, with D uncertain. The CDR3 covers 14 residues. Germline CDR1 reads SGHAT; CDR2 reads FQNNGV. Between the trimmed V and J ends, which lost 3 bases and 1 base, there was a span of 7 bases. DNA for the CDR3: TGTGCCAGCAGCTTCGGTGGTTCTGGAAACACCATATATTTT. It specifies CASSFGGSGNTIYF.

On this clone itself: The sample has other DNA sequences that encode this CDR3 too. The V and J genes are TRBV9 and TRBJ2-2, with D tentatively TRBD1 (6 bases). The ends were cut back, 1 base at V and 0 bases at J, with 10 bases in the middle. This CDR3 contains 16 residues. The germline gives CDR1 SGDLS, CDR2 YYNGEE. This chain's CDR3 is CASSVRGQTNTGELFF. CDR3 nucleotide sequence: TGTGCCAGCAGCGTACGTGGACAGACGAACACCGGGGAGCTGTTTTTT.

The chain carries TRBV11-2 and TRBJ1-2; D possibly corresponds to TRBD1 (6 bases). Germline V gene lookup returns CDR1 SGHAT and CDR2 FQNNGV. Between the trimmed V and J ends, which lost 2 bases and 4 bases, there was a span of 20 bases. This CDR3 comprises 17 residues. The CDR3 DNA reads as TGTGCCAGCAGCTTAACGGGCGGGGGCGGCTCCGTCTATGGCTACACCTTC. Translating it yields CASSLTGGGGSVYGYTF.

This sequence joins TRBV27 and TRBJ2-4, with 7 bases fitting TRBD2. J was trimmed by 11 bases and V by 5 bases; bases with no gene match: 3. CDR3 size: 11 residues. Germline V CDR1 and CDR2: MNHEY, SMNVEV (reference sequence). In nucleotides, the CDR3 is TGTGCCAGCAGTGAACGGGGGGTTCAGTACTTC. This codes for CASSERGVQYF.

This clone was picked up one time. The chain joins TRBV5-1 to TRBJ1-2, with D tentatively TRBD1 (6 bases). Germline V lookup: CDR1 SGHRS, CDR2 YFSETQ. The CDR3 is made up of 14 amino acids. Trimming removed 4 bases at V and 3 bases at J, with 13 bases between. The CDR3 coding sequence is TGCGCCAGCAGCCAAACGACAGGAGACTATGGCTACACCTTC. Translated, it gives CASSQTTGDYGYTF.

The chain is built from TRBV9 and TRBJ2-1; 8 bases map to TRBD2. J lost 3 bases, V lost 0 bases, and 5 bases had no gene match. Germline V gene lookup returns CDR1 SGDLS and CDR2 YYNGEE. The CDR3 has 16 residues. The CDR3 reads CASSVVSLADYNEQFF. The DNA for the CDR3 is TGTGCCAGCAGCGTAGTATCACTAGCGGACTACAATGAGCAGTTCTTC.

The chain is built from TRBV6-5 and TRBJ2-7, with TRBD2 identical over 8 bases. This CDR3 is 14 amino acids long. The junction had 9 bases not matched to a gene; V was cut back by 7 bases and J by 4 bases. Looked up from germline, CDR1 is MNHEY and CDR2 is SVGAGI. The DNA of the CDR3 is TGTGCCAGCATTCGGGAGGGTTTTTTTTACGAGCAGTACTTC. It codes for CASIREGFFYEQYF.

The genes are TRBV4-2 and TRBJ2-1, with 14 bases identical to TRBD2. From germline, CDR1 is LGHNA and CDR2 YNFKEQ. V dropped 1 base and J dropped 8; count of bases not matched to a gene: 4. This CDR3 is built from 16 residues. Written as DNA, the CDR3 is TGTGCCAGCAGCCAAGGACTAGCGGGAGGGCACGATGAGCAGTTCTTC. This encodes CASSQGLAGGHDEQFF.

This chain uses TRBV6-5 with TRBJ2-7; 10 nucleotides align to TRBD1. This CDR3 is built from 14 residues. Trimming took 6 bases from V and 3 from J; bases not matched to a gene: 5. Germline CDR1 is MNHEY and CDR2 is SVGAGI. The DNA for the CDR3 is TGTGCCAGCAGACCGGACAGGGGGTTCTACGAGCAGTACTTC. It encodes CASRPDRGFYEQYF.

The chain carries TRBV30 and TRBJ2-7; the match to TRBD2 covers 9 bases. V lost 0 bases, J lost 3 bases, and 6 bases stayed unmatched. Germline V gene data show CDR1 as GTSNPN and CDR2 as SVGIG (reference sequence). The CDR3 loop spans 15 amino acids. The CDR3 here is CAWSVAAGGIYEQYF. The CDR3 nucleotides are TGTGCCTGGAGTGTAGCAGCGGGAGGTATCTACGAGCAGTACTTC.

V is TRBV28 and J is TRBJ1-3; 8 bases match TRBD1. Unmatched junction bases numbered 19, after V lost 7 bases and J lost 2 bases. Germline values: CDR1 MDHEN, CDR2 SYDVKM. The CDR3 totals 19 residues. CDR3 residues: CASKFNILGTGSTGNTIYF. The CDR3, as DNA: TGTGCCAGCAAGTTTAATATATTAGGGACAGGTAGCACTGGAAACACCATATATTTT.

The chain couples TRBV19 to TRBJ2-1, with 13 bases lining up with TRBD2. The CDR3 consists of 17 residues. The J segment lost 7 bases and the V segment lost 6 bases, leaving 12 bases of the junction unmatched. The germline V gene encodes CDR1 LNHDA and CDR2 SQIVND (reference sequence). For the CDR3, the DNA is TGTGCCAGTAGAGGACTAGCGGGAGAACGCCCACTGAATGAGCAGTTCTTC. Its translation: CASRGLAGERPLNEQFF.

V is TRBV7-2 and J is TRBJ2-7; 11 bases fit TRBD2. J lost 4 bases, V lost 6 bases, and 5 bases had no gene match. The CDR3 length is 14 residues. Germline V lookup: CDR1 SGHTA, CDR2 FQGNSA. The CDR3 DNA reads TGTGCCAGCAGGATAGCGGGAGGGCCTTACGAGCAGTACTTC. It yields the protein CASRIAGGPYEQYF.

The rearrangement uses TRBV6-1 and TRBJ2-1; 8 bases fit TRBD2. With V trimmed by 4 bases and J by 6 bases, 8 bases remained unmatched. Germline lookup yields CDR1 MNHNS and CDR2 SASEGT. This CDR3 is built from 15 residues. CDR3 region: CASSVRAGVINEQFF. CDR3 DNA: TGTGCCAGCAGTGTGCGAGCGGGAGTTATCAATGAGCAGTTCTTC.

The CDR3 protein is CASGPSIGVNTEAFF. Written as DNA, the CDR3 is TGTGCCAGCGGGCCTTCGATAGGGGTCAACACTGAAGCTTTCTTT. V gene TRBV2 combines with J gene TRBJ1-1; the D gene is possibly TRBD1 (5 bases). With 8 bases removed from V and 2 bases from J, the gap between germline ends came to 18 bases. There are 15 residues in the CDR3. Per the germline V gene, CDR1 is SNHLY and CDR2 is FYNNEI.

This clone has just a few counts. V is TRBV19 and J is TRBJ1-1, with 8 bases aligning to TRBD1. CDR3 length equals 13 residues. J gave up 12 bases and V 7 bases, and 13 bases lay outside the gene matches. CDR1 is LNHDA, CDR2 SQIVND, per germline (reference sequence). This CDR3 is CASNPSPQGATFF. In DNA form, the CDR3 reads TGTGCCAGTAATCCGTCACCTCAGGGGGCAACTTTCTTT.

The chain employs TRBV5-1 and TRBJ2-3; TRBD2 agrees at 9 bases. CDR3 length: 19 residues. Germline V gene lookup returns CDR1 SGHRS and CDR2 YFSETQ. The J segment lost 2 bases and the V segment lost 4 bases, leaving 17 bases of the junction unmatched. The CDR3 DNA follows: TGCGCCAGCAGCCCGAGACAGGGACAGCTAGCGGGAAACACAGATACGCAGTATTTT. The encoded protein is CASSPRQGQLAGNTDTQYF.

This chain uses TRBV9 with TRBJ1-1; D is unclear. The CDR3 totals 15 residues. CDR1 is SGDLS, CDR2 YYNGEE, per germline. V dropped 3 bases and J dropped 5 bases, with 17 bases sitting between them. The CDR3 region is CASSANALEMTEAFF. CDR3 bases: TGTGCCAGCAGCGCTAACGCCCTAGAAATGACTGAAGCTTTCTTT.

The chain combines TRBV5-4 with TRBJ2-5; 11 bases match TRBD2. In germline, CDR1 is SGHNT, CDR2 YYREEE (reference sequence). This CDR3 comprises 15 residues. With V trimmed by 4 bases and J by 5 bases, 7 bases remained unmatched. The DNA for the CDR3 is TGTGCCAGCAGCCCCGGTGGGACTAGCGGTGAGACCCAGTACTTC. As protein: CASSPGGTSGETQYF.

The chain employs TRBV13 and TRBJ2-7; 8 nucleotides agree with TRBD2. V shed 6 bases and J 0 bases; nucleotides not matched to a gene: 7. Germline V gives CDR1 PRHDT, CDR2 FYEKMQ (reference sequence). CDR3 length equals 15 residues. CDR3 in amino acids: CASSFSGAYSYEQYF. CDR3 sequence (DNA): TGTGCCAGCAGTTTTAGCGGGGCCTACTCCTACGAGCAGTACTTC.

The J gene is TRBJ2-1, the V gene TRBV7-3, with no clear D. CDR1 is SGHTA and CDR2 is FQGTGA in the germline V gene. There are 11 residues in the CDR3. Trimming shortened V by 5 bases and J by 9 bases, and 8 bases separated the two germline ends. The CDR3 loop is CASSASGEQFF. CDR3 DNA: TGTGCCAGCAGCGCGTCGGGTGAGCAGTTCTTC. The whole variable domain, filled in from reference TRBV7-3 and TRBJ2-1, reads GAGVSQTPSNKVTEKGKYVELRCDPISGHTALYWYRQSLGQGPEFLIYFQGTGAADDSGLPNDRFFAVRPEGSVSTLKIQRTERGDSAVYLCASSASGEQFFGPGTRLTVL.

This clone turned up a few times. The rearrangement links TRBV27 to TRBJ2-7, with 8 nucleotides matching TRBD1. V dropped 5 bases and J dropped 6; count of bases not matched to a gene: 9. The germline V gene encodes CDR1 MNHEY and CDR2 SMNVEV (reference sequence). The CDR3 totals 14 residues. The CDR3 nucleotides read TGTGCCAGCAGTCCCCGACAGGGGTGGATCGAGCAGTACTTC. Translation gives CASSPRQGWIEQYF.

The chain recombines TRBV7-9 with TRBJ1-6; D uncertain. Germline V CDR1 and CDR2: SEHNR, FQNEAQ (reference sequence). This CDR3 contains 13 residues. The germline V and J ends were trimmed by 5 bases and 7 bases, with 9 bases remaining between them. Written as DNA, the CDR3 is TGTGCCAGCAGCCAGGCCCGAAATTCACCCCTCCACTTT. It translates to CASSQARNSPLHF.

As for this clone: This same CDR3 is encoded by further DNA sequences in the sample. The chain links TRBV28 to TRBJ2-4, with TRBD1 identical over 7 bases. Looked up from germline, CDR1 is MDHEN and CDR2 is SYDVKM. The CDR3 covers 14 residues. V was pared by 5 bases and J by 1 base, with 2 bases of the junction left unmatched. The CDR3, as DNA: TGTGCCAGCAGTCTGGGACAGGCCAAAAACATTCAGTACTTC. Protein: CASSLGQAKNIQYF.

V is TRBV6-5 and J is TRBJ2-1, with 13 bases lining up with TRBD2. Germline CDR1 MNHEY, CDR2 SVGAGI. This CDR3 has 15 amino acids. V lost 6 bases to trimming and J lost 8 bases; unmatched junction nucleotides: 7. CDR3 coding DNA: TGTGCCAGCAGCCGAGGGACTAGCGGGATGGATGAGCAGTTCTTC. Protein sequence: CASSRGTSGMDEQFF.

The CDR3 DNA reads as TGTGCCAGCAGCGTACAGCGCAACACTGAAGCTTTCTTT. Protein sequence: CASSVQRNTEAFF. J is TRBJ1-1 and V is TRBV9, with unresolved D. This CDR3 has 13 residues. Trimming cost V 1 base and J 2 bases, with 6 bases left between them. Germline V lookup: CDR1 SGDLS, CDR2 YYNGEE.